The 22 T cell receptor beta chains given below trace back to one sample, sequenced in a study of T cell responses to AZD1222 COVID-19 vaccine. The repertoire was sequenced with immunoSEQ multiplex PCR; TCRdb's copy has only in-frame clones and lacks some. There are roughly 180,000 clones in the sample; roughly nine tenths occur only once, and roughly 1.7% lies in the top ten. Sequencing used peripheral blood, obtained 28 days after the second AZD1222 dose. All receptors derive from an adult who received the AZD1222 COVID-19 vaccine.

V gene TRBV7-9 combines with J gene TRBJ1-1, with 8 bases fitting TRBD1. This CDR3 has 16 amino acids. The ends lost 2 bases at V and 1 base at J; junction bases unmatched: 6. Germline values: CDR1 SEHNR, CDR2 FQNEAQ (reference sequence). In nucleotides, the CDR3 is TGTGCCAGCAGCTTATCAGGGGGCCTTCGGAACACTGAAGCTTTCTTT. Its protein is CASSLSGGLRNTEAFF.

This clone was detected a few times. CDR3 amino acids: CASSPPPGQLPETEAFF. The CDR3 DNA reads as TGTGCCAGCTCACCACCTCCGGGACAGCTCCCGGAAACTGAAGCTTTCTTT. V is TRBV18 and J is TRBJ1-1; 7 bases match TRBD1. This CDR3 is 17 amino acids long. Germline V CDR1 and CDR2: KGHSH, LQKENI. With V trimmed by 0 bases and J by 5 bases, 12 bases remained unmatched.

The J gene is TRBJ2-2, the V gene TRBV2; weak D call: TRBD2 (5 bases). Germline V gives CDR1 SNHLY, CDR2 FYNNEI. CDR3 length equals 14 residues. V lost 7 bases to trimming and J lost 7 bases, with 16 bases between them. This chain's CDR3 is CASIRRPGVGELFF. The CDR3 DNA follows: TGTGCCAGCATAAGACGCCCCGGGGTCGGGGAGCTGTTTTTT.

V usage is TRBV7-2 and J usage is TRBJ2-3; TRBD1 agrees at 8 bases. Germline V CDR1 and CDR2: SGHTA, FQGNSA. This CDR3 is built from 18 residues. J gave up 2 bases and V 2 bases, and 12 bases lay outside the gene matches. CDR3 region: CASSLMGRGTGLTDTQYF. CDR3 DNA: TGTGCCAGCAGCTTAATGGGGCGCGGGACAGGTCTCACAGATACGCAGTATTTT.

The chain recombines TRBV11-2 with TRBJ1-2; 7 nucleotides agree with TRBD1. Per the germline V gene, CDR1 is SGHAT and CDR2 is FQNNGV. The CDR3 length is 15 residues. With 1 base clipped from V and 0 bases from J, the junction kept 2 bases outside the gene matches. CDR3 loop: CASSLGTGANYGYTF. CDR3 in DNA: TGTGCCAGCAGCTTAGGGACAGGAGCTAACTATGGCTACACCTTC.

The chain recombines TRBV7-9 with TRBJ1-2; the match to TRBD1 covers 7 bases. The CDR3 is made up of 16 amino acids. Germline V gives CDR1 SEHNR, CDR2 FQNEAQ (reference sequence). V dropped 2 bases and J dropped 6; count of bases not matched to a gene: 12. This CDR3 is CASSLSASKGADGYTF. The CDR3 region has the DNA TGTGCCAGCAGCTTATCTGCCTCCAAGGGGGCGGATGGCTACACCTTC.

This chain links TRBV29-1 with TRBJ2-3; D remains unclear. This CDR3 has 13 residues. Trimming stripped 1 base from V and 0 bases from J, with 5 bases between. Germline V lookup: CDR1 SQVTM, CDR2 ANQGSEA. The CDR3 nucleotides are TGCAGCGTTGAAGGTGGCAGCACAGATACGCAGTATTTT. It codes for CSVEGGSTDTQYF.

The genes are TRBV6-5 and TRBJ1-1; D ambiguous. In germline, CDR1 is MNHEY, CDR2 SVGAGI. V lost 6 bases and J lost 4, with 15 bases in between. CDR3 length: 14 residues. The CDR3 is CASSPTFHATEAFF. DNA of the CDR3: TGTGCCAGCAGCCCCACTTTTCATGCCACTGAAGCTTTCTTT.

The chain uses TRBV7-9 and TRBJ2-1; 12 bases fit TRBD2. CDR3 length equals 17 residues. The junction had 9 bases not matched to a gene; V was cut back by 1 base and J by 8 bases. The germline gives CDR1 SEHNR, CDR2 FQNEAQ (reference sequence). The CDR3, as DNA: TGTGCCAGCAGCTTAGGACTAGCGGGAGTAAGGTCTGATGAGCAGTTCTTC. It codes for CASSLGLAGVRSDEQFF.

The J gene is TRBJ2-5, the V gene TRBV5-8; 12 bases fit TRBD2. Germline V gene lookup returns CDR1 SGHTS and CDR2 YDEGEE. The CDR3 has 15 residues. Trimming took 2 bases from V and 5 from J; bases not matched to a gene: 4. The CDR3 region has the DNA TGTGCCAGCAGCTTAGGGACTAGCGGGCGCGAGACCCAGTACTTC. It is translated as CASSLGTSGRETQYF.

This chain links TRBV7-2 with TRBJ2-1; 12 bases are shared with TRBD2. V was pared by 5 bases and J by 4 bases, with 12 bases of the junction left unmatched. The CDR3 runs to 18 residues. Germline CDR1 reads SGHTA; CDR2 reads FQGNSA. The chain's CDR3 is CASSLGTSGPITYNEQFF. The CDR3 DNA sequence: TGTGCCAGCAGCCTCGGGACTAGCGGGCCGATTACGTACAATGAGCAGTTCTTC.

This rearrangement joins TRBV15 to TRBJ1-1; no firm D call. The V gene's germline CDR1 is LNHNV and CDR2 YYDKDF (reference sequence). Between the trimmed V and J ends, which lost 8 bases and 1 base, there was a span of 5 bases. The CDR3 is 11 amino acids. The CDR3 nucleotides are TGTGCCACCCGCGGGAACACTGAAGCTTTCTTT. Its translation is CATRGNTEAFF. Full variable domain (rest looked up from reference TRBV15 and TRBJ1-1): DAMVIQNPRYQVTQFGKPVTLSCSQTLNHNVMYWYQQKSSQAPKLLFHYYDKDFNNEADTPDNFQSRRPNTSFCFLDIRSPGLGDTAMYLCATRGNTEAFFGQGTRLTVV.

V gene TRBV18 combines with J gene TRBJ1-4, with D perhaps matching TRBD1 (5 bases). Germline V gene sequence: CDR1 KGHSH, CDR2 LQKENI. V lost 8 bases and J 6 bases, leaving 10 bases between the germline ends. The CDR3 length is 12 residues. This CDR3 is CASQGTDEKLFF. The DNA of the CDR3 is TGTGCCAGCCAAGGGACGGATGAAAAACTGTTTTTT.

V gene TRBV4-1 combines with J gene TRBJ1-2; 8 nucleotides line up with TRBD1. The CDR3 extends over 18 amino acids. The junction had 13 bases not matched to a gene; V was cut back by 0 bases and J by 4 bases. Germline V CDR1 and CDR2: MGHRA, YSYEKL. The CDR3 DNA is TGCGCCAGCAGCCAAGATCCCAACGGCAGGGGGCATTTCTATGGCTACACCTTC. It codes for CASSQDPNGRGHFYGYTF.

The J gene is TRBJ2-4, the V gene TRBV7-5; the table calls TRBD1, which could not be checked here. TRBV7-5 has pseudogene status. This CDR3 contains 14 residues. DNA for the CDR3: TGTGCCAGAAGATACCGGGACAGGGATGACATTCAGTACTTC. It encodes CARRYRDRDDIQYF.

This chain links TRBV3-1 (or the pseudogene TRBV3-2) with TRBJ2-7, with a weak D call TRBD2 (6 bases). The CDR3 runs 15 residues. Trimming removed 1 base from V and 7 bases from J, with 17 bases in between. The germline gives CDR1 LGHDT, CDR2 YNNKEL (reference sequence). The CDR3 DNA is TGTGCCAGCAGCCAAGCCGGCGGAGGGAGTGGTGAGCAGTACTTC. This translates into CASSQAGGGSGEQYF.

The chain carries TRBV11-2 and TRBJ1-2; D is perhaps TRBD1 (5 bases). The ends were cut back, 4 bases at V and 6 bases at J, with 18 bases in the middle. The CDR3 has 15 residues. Per the germline V gene, CDR1 is SGHAT and CDR2 is FQNNGV. The CDR3: CASSSVVEGHNGYTF. CDR3 coding DNA: TGTGCCAGCAGCTCAGTGGTCGAGGGGCATAATGGCTACACCTTC.

On this clone itself: Other DNA sequences within the sample encode an identical CDR3. The chain carries TRBV7-3 and TRBJ2-2; D call uncertain. The germline V and J ends were trimmed by 5 bases and 0 bases, with 7 bases remaining between them. Looked up from germline, CDR1 is SGHTA and CDR2 is FQGTGA. The CDR3 has 14 residues. The CDR3 protein is CASSLGTNTGELFF. CDR3 nucleotide sequence: TGTGCCAGCAGCCTTGGGACGAACACCGGGGAGCTGTTTTTT.

The chain joins TRBV7-9 to TRBJ1-2, with 7 bases identical to TRBD1. Germline V CDR1 and CDR2: SEHNR, FQNEAQ (reference sequence). This CDR3 has 15 residues. The V segment lost 7 bases and the J segment 2 bases; nucleotides outside the gene matches: 10. The CDR3 DNA sequence: TGTGCCAGCACCCAATCCTGGACAGGCAACTATGGCTACACCTTC. Translated, it gives CASTQSWTGNYGYTF.

V gene TRBV5-1 combines with J gene TRBJ1-1; no firm D call. This CDR3 spans 13 amino acids. Germline assignment: CDR1 SGHRS and CDR2 YFSETQ. The V end lost 3 bases, the J end lost 0 bases, and 6 bases lay between the germline ends. CDR3 sequence: CASSYNMNTEAFF. CDR3 in DNA: TGCGCCAGCAGCTATAACATGAACACTGAAGCTTTCTTT.

The chain has TRBV20-1 and TRBJ1-2, with D unresolved. This CDR3 has 10 residues. Germline CDR1 is DFQATT and CDR2 is SNEGSKA (reference sequence). The V gene lost 6 bases and the J gene lost 8 bases, with 10 bases spanning the gap. The CDR3 loop is CSANAGGYTF. Here the CDR3 DNA reads TGCAGTGCAAACGCGGGGGGCTACACCTTC.

The chain employs TRBV10-3 and TRBJ2-5; 7 bases agree with TRBD2. Losses at the gene ends were 5 bases for V and 4 bases for J; bases not matched to a gene: 16. CDR3 length: 17 amino acids. Germline assignment: CDR1 ENHRY and CDR2 SYGVKD. The CDR3 loop reads CAISKGAEGGPGETQYF. In DNA form, the CDR3 reads TGTGCCATCAGTAAAGGGGCCGAGGGAGGGCCGGGAGAGACCCAGTACTTC.